This T cell receptor beta chain stems from a study of CD8 T cells in ankylosing spondylitis (dated by TCRdb to about 2017). Regarding the research as a whole: The study set out to find disease-linked TCR variants by profiling T cell receptor beta repertoires in ankylosing spondylitis patients and healthy donors. Samples of peripheral blood were taken, and for ankylosing spondylitis patients, synovial fluid was collected as well. The full study cohort comprised 25 ankylosing spondylitis patients and some 100 healthy donors.

The paper's findings and limits, for the study overall: Some of the motif variants had been reported before in the synovial fluid and blood of reactive arthritis patients, a finding that suggests common disease-initiation mechanisms. A TCR beta motif of fewer than 10 highly homologous amino acid variants appeared characteristic of blood from ankylosing spondylitis patients. According to the report, matched synovial fluid samples from ankylosing spondylitis patients were significantly enriched for the disease-linked clones. The disease-linked clones had a CD8+ phenotype and were found at relatively low frequencies in peripheral blood.

This clonotype came up many times. It has no known antigen specificity. No base-level quality is on record; no much larger clone is a single base apart. Sequencing relied on an Illumina HiSeq 2500. Quantitative 5'-RACE with molecular barcodes was the method used to prepare the TCR beta libraries. From the authors' description of their analysis: A new computational method, built on a probabilistic model of VDJ rearrangement, was used to identify disease-linked TCR variants. In TCRdb, the public reads were trimmed at Q25 with fastp and aligned with MiXCR, with productive beta chains retained. For every CDR3 protein sequence, its rows merge into one entry that carries the most common genes and DNA. V and J calls and clone size were set by TCRdb, not the authors. The table for this sample lists 200,000 to 300,000 distinct CDR3 sequences; 8% to 10% of them were counted only once. The ten top clones hold about 5% of the sample.

Sequencing was performed on blood, either unsorted or a sorted T cell fraction (not recorded which). This receptor was taken from a female donor with ankylosing spondylitis or in good health (not recorded which).

At the DNA level, the sequence is TGCGCCAGCAGCCAACCGGCCTCGTCTTTGCAGTTCTTC. This sequence encodes CASSQPASSLQFF. The chain links TRBV4-3 with TRBJ2-1, with the D gene not clear enough to name. A distance of 14 bases separates the germline ends of V and J, which lose 2 bases and 12 bases respectively. There are 13 amino acids in the CDR3, from cysteine to phenylalanine inclusive. Of the read, only the CDR3 DNA is kept; its 39 bases are in frame from base 1. Looking up the germline V gene yields CDR1 LGHNA and CDR2 YSLEER.